The source of this T cell receptor beta chain is a study of control samples from healthy donors and cancer patients (dated by TCRdb to the early 2020s). Details on this clone: Its antigen target is currently unknown. Base qualities were left out, and no much larger clone turns up one base away.

The method was the immunoSEQ multiplex PCR assay. TCRdb took over this immuneACCESS table, retaining in-frame rearrangements with V and J assigned. Such tables are incomplete; in checked studies, under half of the missing clones stem from an unresolved V gene, and the remainder is unexplained. The sample table records 60,000 to 75,000 clones; 85% of these occur just once. 4.5% to 6% of the sample comes from the top ten. Cut back by 3 bases and 3 bases, the V and J ends lie 11 bases apart. Including cysteine and phenylalanine, the CDR3 has 15 amino acids. Only CDR3 DNA remains: 45 bases, in frame from the first base. Per the germline V gene (reference sequence), LNHNV is the CDR1 and YYDKDF is the CDR2.

The TCR originated in a man aged 35-49 years in good health. The material sequenced was blood. The V gene is TRBV15 and the J gene is TRBJ2-2, with the D gene too uncertain to name. Read as DNA, the sequence is TGTGCCACCAGCAGCGATACACGGGACACCGGGGAGCTGTTTTTT. It is translated as CATSSDTRDTGELFF. Beyond the CDR3, the reference TRBV15 and TRBJ2-2 genes provide the residues; the full variable domain reads: DAMVIQNPRYQVTQFGKPVTLSCSQTLNHNVMYWYQQKSSQAPKLLFHYYDKDFNNEADTPDNFQSRRPNTSFCFLDIRSPGLGDTAMYLCATSSDTRDTGELFFGEGSRLTVL.